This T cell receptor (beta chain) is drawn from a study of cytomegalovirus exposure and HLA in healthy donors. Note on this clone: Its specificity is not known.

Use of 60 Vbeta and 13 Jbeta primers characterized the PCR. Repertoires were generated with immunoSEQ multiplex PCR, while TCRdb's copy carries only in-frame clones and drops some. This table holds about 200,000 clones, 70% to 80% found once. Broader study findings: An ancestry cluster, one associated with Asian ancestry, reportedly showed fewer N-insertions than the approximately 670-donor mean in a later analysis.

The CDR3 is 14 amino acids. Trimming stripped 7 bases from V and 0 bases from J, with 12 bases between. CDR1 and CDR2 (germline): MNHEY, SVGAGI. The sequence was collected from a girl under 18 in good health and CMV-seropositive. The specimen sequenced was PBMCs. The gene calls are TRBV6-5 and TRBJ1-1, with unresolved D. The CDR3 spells CASNPGVMNTEAFF. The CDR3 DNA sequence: TGTGCCAGCAATCCAGGCGTTATGAACACTGAAGCTTTCTTT.